This T cell receptor (beta chain) comes out of a study of regulatory T cells in long-lasting Graves disease. The sample's time point: newly diagnosed GD, antithyroid drugs for less than 3 months. TCR sequences were obtained from RNA taken from PBMCs. In Xi'an, China, an endocrinology department was the source of patients. The EDTA tubes were filled with around 9 milliliters of drawn peripheral blood. This clonotype was seen a handful of times. Its antigen is unidentified. This may stem from a read error, because a much larger clone lies one nucleotide away. This CDR3 has 13 amino acids. CDR1 is LNHDA and CDR2 is SQIVND in the germline V gene (reference sequence). V was clipped by 7 bases and J by 4 bases, with 11 bases between them. Arm-PCR of CDR3 regions and iRepertoire HTBI primers were the basis on which TCR beta libraries were built. TCRdb processed the multiplex PCR reads anew with MiXCR; each CDR3 protein has one entry. The repertoire includes some 200,000 distinct CDR3 sequences, approximately 19% of them detected once, and 10% to 15% sits in the top ten.

Findings and caveats of the study: Those with persistent disease had in common more public clonotypes (about 2,500) than new patients (about 970).

This sample was also put to use in a study of T cells in Graves' hyperthyroidism and ophthalmopathy. That investigation notes: The blood repertoire included most of the expanded thyroid clonotypes above 0.001.

Sequences were derived from peripheral blood mononuclear cells (PBMCs), sampled at new diagnosis, from a patient treated with antithyroid drugs. The clonotype was recovered from a woman aged 25 to 39 with Graves disease. The J gene is TRBJ1-5, the V gene TRBV19; weak D call: TRBD1 (5 bases). The DNA of the CDR3 is TGTGCCAGTAACCCTGACAGAAATCAGCCCCAGCATTTT. The encoded protein is CASNPDRNQPQHF.